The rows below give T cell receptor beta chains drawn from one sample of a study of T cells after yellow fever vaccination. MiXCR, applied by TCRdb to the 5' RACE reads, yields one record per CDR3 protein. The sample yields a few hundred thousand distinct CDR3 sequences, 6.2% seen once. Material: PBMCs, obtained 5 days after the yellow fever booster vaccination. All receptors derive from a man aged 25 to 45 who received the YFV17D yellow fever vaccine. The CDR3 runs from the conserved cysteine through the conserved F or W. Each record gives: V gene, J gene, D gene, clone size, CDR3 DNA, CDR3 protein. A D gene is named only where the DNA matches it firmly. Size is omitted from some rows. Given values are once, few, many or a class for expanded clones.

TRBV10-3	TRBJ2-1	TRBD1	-	TGTGCCATCAGTGGCGCAGGGGGCCCAAACAATGAGCAGTTCTTC	CAISGAGGPNNEQFF
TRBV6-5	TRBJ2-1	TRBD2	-	TGTGCCAGCAGTTACTCGATGCCTAGCGGGAGTCTCGGCAATGAGCAGTTCTTC	CASSYSMPSGSLGNEQFF
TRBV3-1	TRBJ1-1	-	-	TGTGCCAGCAGCCAAGGGGGCCGTCCGACTTTCTTT	CASSQGGRPTFF
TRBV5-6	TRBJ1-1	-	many	TGTGCCAGCAGCCGGGTCACTGAAGCTTTCTTT	CASSRVTEAFF
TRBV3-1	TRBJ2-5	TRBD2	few	TGTGCCAGCACCCAAGGGCGGTCTAGCGGGAGCGGCGGAGAGACCCAGTACTTC	CASTQGRSSGSGGETQYF
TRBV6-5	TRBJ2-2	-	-	TGTGCCAGCAGTTACTCGATTGGGACCGGGGAGCTGTTTTTT	CASSYSIGTGELFF
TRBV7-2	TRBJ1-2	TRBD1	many	TGTGCCAGCAGCTTATACGACTCGGTCGACAGGGCCTACACCTTC	CASSLYDSVDRAYTF
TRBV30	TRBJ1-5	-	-	TGTGCCTGGAGTCCCACCTGGACAGTCGTTAATCAGCCCCAGCATTTT	CAWSPTWTVVNQPQHF
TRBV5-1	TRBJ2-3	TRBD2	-	TGCGCCAGCAGCCACGGACTAGCGGGAGGGTTAGATACGCAGTATTTT	CASSHGLAGGLDTQYF
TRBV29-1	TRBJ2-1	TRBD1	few	TGCAGCGTTGCACGGACAGGGGGCGCGGCCAATGAGCAGTTCTTC	CSVARTGGAANEQFF
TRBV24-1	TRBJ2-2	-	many	TGTGCCACCAGTGACCCCGGGGGTAACACCGGGGAGCTGTTTTTT	CATSDPGGNTGELFF